What follows is one T cell receptor (beta chain) and its context. What it recognizes is unknown. All donors participated as healthy donors of bone marrow. Use of 60 Vbeta and 13 Jbeta primers characterized the PCR. Clones were read by immunoSEQ multiplex PCR, and TCRdb kept only the in-frame ones, dropping some. Here the sample spans 45,000 to 70,000 clones, approximately 82% being singletons. The data were taken from a study of cytomegalovirus exposure and HLA in healthy donors. Looked up from germline, CDR1 is SGDLS and CDR2 is YYNGEE. J lost 3 bases, V lost 0 bases, and 6 bases had no gene match. The CDR3 loop spans 16 amino acids. Overall study findings and caveats: Compared with the approximately 680-donor mean, an Asian-associated ancestry cluster reportedly had fewer N-insertions, according to a later analysis. Across donors, most TCRs were seen rarely, yet some public ones were widespread. The analysis excluded some indistinguishable V segments, including TRBV6-2 and TRBV6-3.

The V gene is TRBV9, the J gene TRBJ2-3; 8 nucleotides agree with TRBD1. Sequencing was carried out using PBMCs. The TCR sequence derives from a man aged 45-65 years in good health and CMV-seronegative. The CDR3 sequence: CASSVGEDRVTDTQYF. CDR3 sequence (DNA): TGTGCCAGCAGCGTAGGTGAGGACAGGGTTACAGATACGCAGTATTTT.